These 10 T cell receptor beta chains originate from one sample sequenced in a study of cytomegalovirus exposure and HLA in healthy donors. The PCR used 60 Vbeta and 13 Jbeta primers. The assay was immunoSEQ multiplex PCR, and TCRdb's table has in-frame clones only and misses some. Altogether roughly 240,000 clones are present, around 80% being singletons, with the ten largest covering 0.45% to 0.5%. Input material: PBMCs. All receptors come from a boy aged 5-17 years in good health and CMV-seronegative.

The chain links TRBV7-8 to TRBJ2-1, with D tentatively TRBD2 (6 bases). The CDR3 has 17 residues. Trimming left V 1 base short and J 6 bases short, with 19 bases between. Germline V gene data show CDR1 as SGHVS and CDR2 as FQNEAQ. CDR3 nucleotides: TGTGCCAGCAGCTTAGTCCGCGGGGTAACTCAACGCAATGAGCAGTTCTTC. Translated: CASSLVRGVTQRNEQFF.

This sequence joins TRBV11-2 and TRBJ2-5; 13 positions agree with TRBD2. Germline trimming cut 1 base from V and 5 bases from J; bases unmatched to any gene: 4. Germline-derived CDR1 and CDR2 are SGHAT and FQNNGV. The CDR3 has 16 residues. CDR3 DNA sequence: TGTGCCAGCAGCTTAGTCGGACTAGCGGGAGTTGAGACCCAGTACTTC. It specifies CASSLVGLAGVETQYF.

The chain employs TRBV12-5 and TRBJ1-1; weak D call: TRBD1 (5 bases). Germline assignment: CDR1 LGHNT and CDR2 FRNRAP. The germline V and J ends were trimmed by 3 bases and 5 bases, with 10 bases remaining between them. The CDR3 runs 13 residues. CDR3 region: CASGLGAKTEAFF. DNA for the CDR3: TGTGCTAGTGGTTTAGGGGCCAAGACTGAAGCTTTCTTT.

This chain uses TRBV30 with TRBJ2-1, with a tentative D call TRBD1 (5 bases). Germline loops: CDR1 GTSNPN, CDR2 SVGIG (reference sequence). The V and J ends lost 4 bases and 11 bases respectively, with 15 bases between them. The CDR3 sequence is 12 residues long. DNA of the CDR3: TGTGCCTGGACTATCAACCAGGGCAAGCAGTTCTTC. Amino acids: CAWTINQGKQFF.

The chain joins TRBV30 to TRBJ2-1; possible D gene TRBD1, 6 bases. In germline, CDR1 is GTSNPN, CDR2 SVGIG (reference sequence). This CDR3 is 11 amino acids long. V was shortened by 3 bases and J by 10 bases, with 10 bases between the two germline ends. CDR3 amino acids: CAWRDGTEQFF. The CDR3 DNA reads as TGTGCCTGGAGAGACGGGACAGAGCAGTTCTTC.

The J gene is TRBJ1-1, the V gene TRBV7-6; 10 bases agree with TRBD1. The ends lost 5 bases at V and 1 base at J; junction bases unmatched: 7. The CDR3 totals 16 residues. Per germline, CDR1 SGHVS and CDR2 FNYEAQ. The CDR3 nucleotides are TGTGCCAGCAGCAGACAGGGGGCTCCATGGAACACTGAAGCTTTCTTT. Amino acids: CASSRQGAPWNTEAFF.

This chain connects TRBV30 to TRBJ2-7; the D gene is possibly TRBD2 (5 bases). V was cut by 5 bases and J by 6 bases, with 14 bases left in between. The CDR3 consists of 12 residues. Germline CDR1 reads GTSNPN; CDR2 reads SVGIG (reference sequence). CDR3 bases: TGTGCCTGGCAATCAGGAGGAGGCGAGCAGTACTTC. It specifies CAWQSGGGEQYF.

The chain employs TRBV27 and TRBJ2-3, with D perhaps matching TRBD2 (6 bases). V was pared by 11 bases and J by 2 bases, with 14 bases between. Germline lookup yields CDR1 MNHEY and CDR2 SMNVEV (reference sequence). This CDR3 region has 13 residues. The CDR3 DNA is TGTGCCTCAAGTCCGGACTACACAGATACGCAGTATTTT. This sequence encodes CASSPDYTDTQYF.

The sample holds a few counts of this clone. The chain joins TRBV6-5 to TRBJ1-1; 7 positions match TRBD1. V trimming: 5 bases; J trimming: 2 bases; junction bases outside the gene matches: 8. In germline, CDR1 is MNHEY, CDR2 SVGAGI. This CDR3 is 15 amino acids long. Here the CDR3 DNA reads TGTGCCAGCAGTAAATGGACAGGAATCAACACTGAAGCTTTCTTT. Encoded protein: CASSKWTGINTEAFF.

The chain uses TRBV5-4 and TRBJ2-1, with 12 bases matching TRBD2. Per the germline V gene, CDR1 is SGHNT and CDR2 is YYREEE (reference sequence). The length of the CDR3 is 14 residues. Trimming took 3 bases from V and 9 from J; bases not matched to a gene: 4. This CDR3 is CASSSLAGGREQFF. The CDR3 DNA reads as TGTGCCAGCAGCTCTCTAGCGGGAGGGCGTGAGCAGTTCTTC.